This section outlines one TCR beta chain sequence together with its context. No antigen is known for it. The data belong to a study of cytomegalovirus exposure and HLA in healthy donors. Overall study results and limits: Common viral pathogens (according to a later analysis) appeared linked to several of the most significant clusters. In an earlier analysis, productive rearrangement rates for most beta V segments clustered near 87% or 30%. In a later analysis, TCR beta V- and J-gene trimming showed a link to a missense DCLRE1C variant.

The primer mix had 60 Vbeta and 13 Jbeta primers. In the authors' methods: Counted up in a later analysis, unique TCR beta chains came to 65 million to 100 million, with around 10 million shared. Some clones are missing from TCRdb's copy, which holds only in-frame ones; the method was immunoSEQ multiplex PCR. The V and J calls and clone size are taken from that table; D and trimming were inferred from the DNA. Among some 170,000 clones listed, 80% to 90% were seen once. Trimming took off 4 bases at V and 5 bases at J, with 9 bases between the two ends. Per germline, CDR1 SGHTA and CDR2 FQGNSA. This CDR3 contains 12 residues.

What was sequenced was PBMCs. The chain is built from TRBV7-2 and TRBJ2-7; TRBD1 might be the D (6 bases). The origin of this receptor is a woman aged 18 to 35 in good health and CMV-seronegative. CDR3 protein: CASSSDRNEQYF. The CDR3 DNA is TGTGCCAGCAGCTCTGACAGGAACGAGCAGTACTTC.